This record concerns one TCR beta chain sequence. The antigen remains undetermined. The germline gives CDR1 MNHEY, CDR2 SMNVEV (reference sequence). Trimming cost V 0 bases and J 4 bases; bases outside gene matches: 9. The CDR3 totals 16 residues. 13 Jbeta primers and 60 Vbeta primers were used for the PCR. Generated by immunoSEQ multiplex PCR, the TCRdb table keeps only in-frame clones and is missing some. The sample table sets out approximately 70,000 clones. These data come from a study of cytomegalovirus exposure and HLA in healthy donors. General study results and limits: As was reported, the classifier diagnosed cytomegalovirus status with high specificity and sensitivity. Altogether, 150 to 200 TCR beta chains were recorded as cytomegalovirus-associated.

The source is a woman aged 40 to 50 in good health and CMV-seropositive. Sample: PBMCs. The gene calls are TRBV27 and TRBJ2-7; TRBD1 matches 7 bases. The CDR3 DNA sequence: TGTGCCAGCAGTTTATCGACCGGGACAGTCTTTTACGAGCAGTACTTC. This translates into CASSLSTGTVFYEQYF.